These 28 T cell receptor beta chains were all obtained from the same sample, sequenced in a study of T-cell memory formation after mild COVID-19. TCRdb re-called the 5' RACE reads with MiXCR, one entry per CDR3 protein. In the table there are around 140,000 distinct CDR3 sequences, about 6% of which are singletons. Sample: PBMCs or a T cell subset sorted from them (not recorded which). Receptors were obtained from an adult woman who had mild COVID-19 (a few samples of this study predate the infection). Cell type and time point are not known.

This clonotype was detected only a few times. This chain connects TRBV29-1 to TRBJ2-2; TRBD2 aligns across 13 bases. Germline CDR1 is SQVTM and CDR2 is ANQGSEA. The CDR3 has 14 residues. V lost 6 bases to trimming and J lost 4 bases; unmatched junction nucleotides: 2. DNA for the CDR3: TGCAGCGTCAGGACTAGCGGGAGCACCGGGGAGCTGTTTTTT. Protein: CSVRTSGSTGELFF.

The sample holds many counts of this clonotype. The J gene is TRBJ2-3, the V gene TRBV14; maybe TRBD1 (5 bases). This CDR3 comprises 16 residues. The V gene's germline CDR1 is SGHDN and CDR2 FVKESK. V was shortened by 4 bases and J by 2 bases, with 16 bases between the two germline ends. CDR3 nucleotides: TGTGCCAGCAGCCCCCCCTGGGGCGAAATCACAGATACGCAGTATTTT. Translated: CASSPPWGEITDTQYF.

This clonotype came up a few times. The chain is built from TRBV27 and TRBJ2-7, with 8 bases matching TRBD1. This CDR3 has 14 amino acids. V lost 3 bases to trimming and J lost 4 bases; unmatched junction nucleotides: 5. Germline V lookup: CDR1 MNHEY, CDR2 SMNVEV (reference sequence). CDR3 coding DNA: TGTGCCAGCAGTTTCAGGGGGCGAAGATACGAGCAGTACTTC. Its protein product is CASSFRGRRYEQYF.

Many counts were recorded for this clonotype. V gene TRBV5-1 combines with J gene TRBJ1-1, with 10 bases matching TRBD1. The V gene's germline CDR1 is SGHRS and CDR2 YFSETQ. V trimming: 0 bases; J trimming: 4 bases; junction bases outside the gene matches: 3. The CDR3 has 15 amino acids. The CDR3: CASSLGDRGITEAFF. The CDR3 nucleotides read TGCGCCAGCAGCTTGGGGGACAGGGGAATCACTGAAGCTTTCTTT.

This clonotype was found many times. This chain connects TRBV12-3 or TRBV12-4 to TRBJ1-2; D ambiguous. CDR3 length: 13 residues. The V and J ends lost 3 bases and 3 bases respectively, with 8 bases between them. The CDR3 DNA follows: TGTGCCAGCAGTTTGCGGGAACACTATGGCTACACCTTC. It is translated as CASSLREHYGYTF.

This clonotype has only a few counts. One end of the junction fails to match germline, which may point to a read error. The CDR3 DNA sequence: TGCAGTGCGAGATTGAGGTTCCTAAACTTC. Encoded protein: CSARLRFLNF. The J gene is TRBJ1-2, the V gene TRBV20-1, with D unclear. The germline gives CDR1 DFQATT, CDR2 SNEGSKA (reference sequence). The CDR3 runs to 10 residues.

At least ten counts were recorded for this clonotype. The CDR3 loop is CSARDWRQGNSPLHF. The CDR3 region has the DNA TGCAGTGCTAGAGATTGGCGGCAGGGTAATTCACCCCTCCACTTT. The V and J genes are TRBV20-1 and TRBJ1-6; the D gene is possibly TRBD1 (5 bases). The CDR3 runs 15 residues. The germline V gene encodes CDR1 DFQATT and CDR2 SNEGSKA (reference sequence). Trimming removed 0 bases at V and 6 bases at J, with 12 bases between.

J is TRBJ1-2 and V is TRBV5-6; D is uncertain. The V and J ends lost 0 bases and 3 bases respectively, with 9 bases between them. The CDR3 is made up of 14 amino acids. The germline CDR1 and CDR2 sequences are SGHDT and YYEEEE. The DNA of the CDR3 is TGTGCCAGCAGCTTGGATCCAGAGGACTATGGCTACACCTTC. As protein: CASSLDPEDYGYTF. Complete variable domain (other parts from reference TRBV5-6 and TRBJ1-2): DAGVTQSPTHLIKTRGQQVTLRCSPKSGHDTVSWYQQALGQGPQFIFQYYEEEERQRGNFPDRFSGHQFPNYSSELNVNALLLGDSALYLCASSLDPEDYGYTFGSGTRLTVV.

This clonotype was seen only a few times. CDR3 residues: CASSLVPWGQVPSGNTIYF. In DNA form, the CDR3 reads TGCGCCAGCAGCTTGGTTCCCTGGGGCCAGGTTCCTTCTGGAAACACCATATATTTT. The chain combines TRBV5-1 with TRBJ1-3, with D perhaps TRBD1 (5 bases). Trimming took off 0 bases at V and 1 base at J, with 20 bases between the two ends. Germline V lookup: CDR1 SGHRS, CDR2 YFSETQ. CDR3 length: 19 residues. The entire variable domain, with the rest obtained from reference TRBV5-1 and TRBJ1-3, is as follows: KAGVTQTPRYLIKTRGQQVTLSCSPISGHRSVSWYQQTPGQGLQFLFEYFSETQRNKGNFPGRFSGRQFSNSRSEMNVSTLELGDSALYLCASSLVPWGQVPSGNTIYFGEGSWLTVV.

This clonotype was recorded at least ten times. The chain combines TRBV9 with TRBJ2-7; TRBD2 matches at 8 bases. In germline, CDR1 is SGDLS, CDR2 YYNGEE. CDR3 length: 14 amino acids. The V segment lost 3 bases and the J segment 9 bases; nucleotides outside the gene matches: 11. This CDR3 is CASSEGAGAPGQYF. The CDR3 DNA reads as TGTGCCAGCAGCGAGGGAGCGGGGGCCCCGGGGCAGTACTTC. Full variable domain (missing parts from reference TRBV9 and TRBJ2-7): DSGVTQTPKHLITATGQRVTLRCSPRSGDLSVYWYQQSLDQGLQFLIQYYNGEERAKGNILERFSAQQFPDLHSELNLSSLELGDSALYFCASSEGAGAPGQYFGPGTRLTVT.

In this sample, this clonotype turned up many times. This sequence joins TRBV3-1 and TRBJ2-2, with D tentatively TRBD1 (5 bases). Germline assignment: CDR1 LGHDT and CDR2 YNNKEL (reference sequence). V lost 5 bases and J 5 bases, leaving 12 bases between the germline ends. This CDR3 comprises 14 residues. CDR3: CASSFPTATGELFF. DNA of the CDR3: TGTGCCAGCAGCTTTCCGACAGCAACCGGGGAGCTGTTTTTT. Full variable domain (rest looked up from reference TRBV3-1 and TRBJ2-2): DTAVSQTPKYLVTQMGNDKSIKCEQNLGHDTMYWYKQDSKKFLKIMFSYNNKELIINETVPNRFSPKSPDKAHLNLHINSLELGDSAVYFCASSFPTATGELFFGEGSRLTVL.

This clonotype was seen only a few times. The chain has TRBV5-1 and TRBJ2-7; D is ambiguous. In germline, CDR1 is SGHRS, CDR2 YFSETQ. The CDR3 totals 11 residues. Trimming stripped 4 bases from V and 7 bases from J, with 9 bases between. CDR3 loop: CASSHESEQYF. The CDR3 DNA sequence: TGCGCCAGCAGCCACGAGAGTGAGCAGTACTTC.

This clonotype was detected many times. This chain connects TRBV14 to TRBJ1-6; 12 bases align to TRBD1. The germline V gene has CDR1 SGHDN and CDR2 FVKESK. This CDR3 contains 18 residues. The junction had 9 bases not matched to a gene; V was cut back by 0 bases and J by 9 bases. DNA of the CDR3: TGTGCCAGCAGCCAAGACCGGGGACAGGGGGCGCGAAGTTCACCCCTCCACTTT. This translates into CASSQDRGQGARSSPLHF.

The chain couples TRBV7-8 to TRBJ1-2; no clear D. V was cut by 5 bases and J by 7 bases, with 17 bases left in between. The CDR3 sequence is 14 residues long. Germline CDR1 SGHVS, CDR2 FQNEAQ. The CDR3 region is CASSQEHRGGGYTF. CDR3 sequence (DNA): TGTGCCAGCAGCCAGGAACACCGCGGTGGTGGCTACACCTTC.

This rearrangement joins TRBV4-1 to TRBJ2-3, with 11 bases matching TRBD2. V was clipped by 0 bases and J by 2 bases; unmatched bases: 4. Looked up from germline, CDR1 is MGHRA and CDR2 is YSYEKL. The CDR3 runs 17 residues. The CDR3 reads CASSQDQLAGATDTQYF. CDR3 DNA: TGCGCCAGCAGCCAAGATCAACTAGCGGGGGCCACAGATACGCAGTATTTT.

This clonotype was detected ten times or more. The CDR3 DNA follows: TGTGCCAGCAGCTCAAGGCCAACTACCATGCAAGAGACCCAGTACTTC. Its protein product is CASSSRPTTMQETQYF. The J gene is TRBJ2-5, the V gene TRBV7-2; D uncertain. Trimming took 4 bases from V and 2 from J, leaving 17 bases between them. Germline V gene lookup returns CDR1 SGHTA and CDR2 FQGNSA. The CDR3 has 16 residues.

This clonotype was found many times. V usage is TRBV20-1 and J usage is TRBJ1-5; D not resolved. The CDR3 contains 13 residues. V gave up 1 base and J gave up 0 bases, with 4 bases separating them. Germline CDR1 DFQATT, CDR2 SNEGSKA (reference sequence). CDR3 DNA: TGCAGTGCTAGAGTGGATAGCAATCAGCCCCAGCATTTT. Translating gives CSARVDSNQPQHF.

In its sample, this clonotype was seen many times. The genes are TRBV18 and TRBJ2-4; D is unclear. The CDR3 covers 13 residues. Trimming left V 0 bases short and J 8 bases short, with 8 bases between. The germline V gene has CDR1 KGHSH and CDR2 LQKENI. CDR3 coding DNA: TGTGCCAGCTCACCACCAGGGTTGGACATTCAGTACTTC. This codes for CASSPPGLDIQYF.

The rearrangement links TRBV7-2 to TRBJ2-7; 9 bases fit TRBD1. Germline trimming cut 2 bases from V and 3 bases from J; bases unmatched to any gene: 11. CDR1 and CDR2 (germline): SGHTA, FQGNSA. The CDR3 has 17 residues. The chain's CDR3 is CASSLRSDGTGLYEQYF. The CDR3 DNA follows: TGTGCCAGCAGCTTACGGAGTGATGGGACAGGGCTCTACGAGCAGTACTTC. Combining the CDR3 with reference TRBV7-2 and TRBJ2-7 gives the whole variable domain GAGVSQSPSNKVTEKGKDVELRCDPISGHTALYWYRQSLGQGLEFLIYFQGNSAPDKSGLPSDRFSAERTGGSVSTLTIQRTQQEDSAVYLCASSLRSDGTGLYEQYFGPGTRLTVT.

This clonotype was observed many times. V gene TRBV7-3 combines with J gene TRBJ1-2, with TRBD1 identical over 9 bases. CDR1 SGHTA and CDR2 FQGTGA come from the germline V gene. J lost 2 bases, V lost 5 bases, and 6 bases had no gene match. There are 15 residues in the CDR3. The CDR3, as DNA: TGTGCCAGCAGCCTCGGACAGGGGCCCAACTATGGCTACACCTTC. This codes for CASSLGQGPNYGYTF. Full variable domain (outside the CDR3, taken from reference TRBV7-3 and TRBJ1-2): GAGVSQTPSNKVTEKGKYVELRCDPISGHTALYWYRQSLGQGPEFLIYFQGTGAADDSGLPNDRFFAVRPEGSVSTLKIQRTERGDSAVYLCASSLGQGPNYGYTFGSGTRLTVV.

In DNA, the CDR3 is TGTGCCAGCACCTACAGAAATCCCGCACAAGATACGCAGTATTTT. Protein: CASTYRNPAQDTQYF. The rearrangement links TRBV5-4 to TRBJ2-3; D uncertain. V gave up 6 bases and J gave up 5 bases, with 19 bases separating them. Germline V gene data show CDR1 as SGHNT and CDR2 as YYREEE (reference sequence). The CDR3 sequence is 15 residues long.

This clonotype appeared many times. The chain uses TRBV7-9 and TRBJ2-7; possibly TRBD1 for D (6 bases). The CDR3 is 13 amino acids. The V and J ends lost 0 bases and 11 bases respectively, with 14 bases between them. The V gene's germline CDR1 is SEHNR and CDR2 FQNEAQ (reference sequence). The CDR3 nucleotides read TGTGCCAGCAGCTTAGCGAGGCAGGGGTCGAAGTACTTC. This encodes CASSLARQGSKYF.

This clonotype was seen many times. The CDR3: CSAGTDYNEQFF. CDR3 coding DNA: TGCAGTGCCGGGACTGATTACAATGAGCAGTTCTTC. The chain has TRBV20-1 and TRBJ2-1; D possibly corresponds to TRBD2 (6 bases). The length of the CDR3 is 12 residues. V was cut by 6 bases and J by 4 bases, with 10 bases left in between. Germline V gives CDR1 DFQATT, CDR2 SNEGSKA (reference sequence).

Ten or more counts support this clonotype. V is TRBV29-1 and J is TRBJ2-3; D tentatively reads TRBD1 or TRBD2 (6 bases each). The CDR3 is made up of 16 amino acids. Per germline, CDR1 SQVTM and CDR2 ANQGSEA. V lost 4 bases and J lost 2, with 19 bases in between. CDR3 bases: TGCAGCGTTGTCGGTCGTAGGGGGGCCCACACAGATACGCAGTATTTT. This encodes CSVVGRRGAHTDTQYF.

This clonotype was seen at least ten times. The gene calls are TRBV20-1 and TRBJ2-1, with 7 bases aligning to TRBD1. Germline CDR1 and CDR2: DFQATT and SNEGSKA (reference sequence). The V segment lost 3 bases and the J segment 7 bases; nucleotides outside the gene matches: 6. This CDR3 spans 13 amino acids. The CDR3 is CSARTRGWNEQFF. The CDR3 nucleotides are TGCAGTGCTAGGACCAGGGGGTGGAATGAGCAGTTCTTC.

V and J are TRBV12-3 or TRBV12-4 and TRBJ2-7; a weak D match, TRBD1 (6 bases). Trimming pared 7 bases from V and 3 bases from J, leaving 13 bases between. The CDR3 covers 13 residues. The CDR3 loop reads CASTLGQGYEQYF. The CDR3 region has the DNA TGTGCCAGCACCCTGGGACAAGGCTACGAGCAGTACTTC.

This clonotype has at least ten counts. The rearrangement links TRBV20-1 to TRBJ1-1, with a tentative D call TRBD1 (5 bases). Germline values: CDR1 DFQATT, CDR2 SNEGSKA (reference sequence). V lost 6 bases to trimming and J lost 2 bases, with 16 bases between them. The CDR3 runs to 14 residues. The CDR3 region has the DNA TGCAGTGCGACCAAGCGGGGACCAAACACTGAAGCTTTCTTT. This encodes CSATKRGPNTEAFF.

In this sample, this clonotype turned up a few times. This chain uses TRBV5-1 with TRBJ2-5, with D hard to call. Trimming took off 0 bases at V and 2 bases at J, with 5 bases between the two ends. CDR3 length: 13 residues. Germline CDR1 is SGHRS and CDR2 is YFSETQ. As DNA, the CDR3 is TGCGCCAGCAGCTTGGGACAACAAGAGACCCAGTACTTC. Translated, it gives CASSLGQQETQYF.